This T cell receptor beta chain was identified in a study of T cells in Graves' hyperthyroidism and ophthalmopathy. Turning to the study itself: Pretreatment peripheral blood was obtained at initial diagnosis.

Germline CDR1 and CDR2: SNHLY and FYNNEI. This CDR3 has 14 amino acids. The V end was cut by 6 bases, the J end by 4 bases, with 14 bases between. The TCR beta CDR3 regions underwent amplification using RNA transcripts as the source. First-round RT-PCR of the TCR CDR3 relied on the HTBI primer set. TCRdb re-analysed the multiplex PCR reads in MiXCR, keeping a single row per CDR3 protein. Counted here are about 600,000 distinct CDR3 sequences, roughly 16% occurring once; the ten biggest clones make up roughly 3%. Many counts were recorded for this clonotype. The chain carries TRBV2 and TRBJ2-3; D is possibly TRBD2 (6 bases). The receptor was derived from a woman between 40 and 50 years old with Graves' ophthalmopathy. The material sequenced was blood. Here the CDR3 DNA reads TGTGCCAGCAGACTCCGGGACTCATCAGATACGCAGTATTTT. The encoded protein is CASRLRDSSDTQYF.